This TCR beta chain derives from a study of shared clonotypes between healthy human individuals. About this clone itself: Its antigen is as yet unknown.

Findings of the study overall: Researchers found naive subsets generally carried larger estimated richness than memory subsets. Roughly 5% of naive CD4 clonotypes were common to four donors.

TCRdb keeps only in-frame clones here, not all; method: immunoSEQ multiplex PCR. The sample yields about 2.4 million clones, under 95% seen once. The germline V gene has CDR1 SNHLY and CDR2 FYNNEI. This CDR3 region has 13 residues. V lost 7 bases and J 2 bases, leaving 12 bases between the germline ends. The chain employs TRBV2 and TRBJ2-7; tentative D call: TRBD1 (6 bases). The sequencing input was naive CD4+ T cells from PBMCs. Sample subset: CD45RA+ positively selected. The clonotype comes from a man aged 18 to 30 in good health. Some clones in this sample may be carry-over from other donors' samples. The CDR3 is CASTAGETYEQYF. The CDR3 DNA follows: TGTGCCAGCACGGCAGGGGAAACCTACGAGCAGTACTTC.